This TCR beta chain was captured by sequencing in a study of blood T cell repertoires in COVID-19. The protocol was immunoSEQ multiplex PCR, while the TCRdb copy is restricted to in-frame clones and leaves out a portion. The table records approximately 470,000 clones, around 87% of them present only once. V dropped 4 bases and J dropped 7; count of bases not matched to a gene: 13. This CDR3 is 16 amino acids long. In germline, CDR1 is ENHRY, CDR2 SYGVKD. The chain couples TRBV10-3 to TRBJ1-2; 9 bases agree with TRBD1. Sequences were obtained from PBMCs or T cells enriched from blood (not recorded which). The sequence was obtained from a young woman who had recovered from COVID-19. CDR3 residues: CAISGPGEQGASGYTF. CDR3 nucleotide sequence: TGTGCCATCAGTGGACCCGGTGAACAGGGGGCTAGTGGCTACACCTTC.